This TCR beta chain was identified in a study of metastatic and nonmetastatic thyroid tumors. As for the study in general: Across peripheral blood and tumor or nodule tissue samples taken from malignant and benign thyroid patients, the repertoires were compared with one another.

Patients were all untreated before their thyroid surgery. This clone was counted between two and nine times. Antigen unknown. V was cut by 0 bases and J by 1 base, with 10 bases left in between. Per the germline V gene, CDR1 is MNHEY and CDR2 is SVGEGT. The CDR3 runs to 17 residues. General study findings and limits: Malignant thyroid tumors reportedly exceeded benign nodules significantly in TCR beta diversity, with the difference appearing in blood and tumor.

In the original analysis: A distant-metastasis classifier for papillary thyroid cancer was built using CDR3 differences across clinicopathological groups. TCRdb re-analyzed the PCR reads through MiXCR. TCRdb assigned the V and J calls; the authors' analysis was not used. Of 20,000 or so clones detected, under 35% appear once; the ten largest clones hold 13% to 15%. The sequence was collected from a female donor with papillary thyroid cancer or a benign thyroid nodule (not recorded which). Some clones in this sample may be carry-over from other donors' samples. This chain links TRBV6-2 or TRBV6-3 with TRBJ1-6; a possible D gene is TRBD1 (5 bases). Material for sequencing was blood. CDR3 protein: CASSYSGAGSYNSPLHF. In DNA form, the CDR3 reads TGTGCCAGCAGTTACTCCGGGGCAGGGTCCTATAATTCACCCCTCCACTTT.